This is a list of T cell receptor beta chains from one sample in a study of blood T cell repertoires in COVID-19. Profiling relied on immunoSEQ multiplex PCR, and the TCRdb table lists in-frame clones only, not all of them. The table shows roughly 220,000 clones, with about 80% occurring only once. What was sequenced was PBMCs or T cells enriched from blood (not recorded which). The source is a man in his forties who had recovered from COVID-19. Each CDR3 is given without its conserved first and last residue. Each record gives: V gene, J gene, CDR3 protein.

v_call: TRBV28; j_call: TRBJ1-1; cdr3_aa: ASSPAGAYTEAF
v_call: TRBV12-3/TRBV12-4; j_call: TRBJ1-2; cdr3_aa: ASSHLTDGYT
v_call: TRBV5-4; j_call: TRBJ2-7; cdr3_aa: ASRPSGTASSYEQY
v_call: TRBV3-1/TRBV3-2; j_call: TRBJ1-2; cdr3_aa: ASSHGQNYGYT
v_call: TRBV2; j_call: TRBJ2-1; cdr3_aa: ASSEEGGQGYNEQF
v_call: TRBV5-1; j_call: TRBJ2-2; cdr3_aa: ASSLAPASGDTGELF
v_call: TRBV24-1; j_call: TRBJ2-1; cdr3_aa: ATSDFIAGEYNEQF
v_call: TRBV14; j_call: TRBJ1-4; cdr3_aa: ASSQGLSDEKLF
v_call: TRBV28; j_call: TRBJ2-7; cdr3_aa: ASSSITTSEQY
v_call: TRBV18; j_call: TRBJ2-2; cdr3_aa: ASLSTAKSGELF
v_call: TRBV5-8; j_call: TRBJ1-4; cdr3_aa: ASSQGAESGEKLF
v_call: TRBV3-1/TRBV3-2; j_call: TRBJ2-3; cdr3_aa: ASSQAYPTLAGSRDTQY
v_call: TRBV5-1; j_call: TRBJ1-2; cdr3_aa: ASSTPRGRQDRANYGYT
v_call: TRBV2; j_call: TRBJ1-6; cdr3_aa: ASSDDGSPLH
v_call: TRBV13; j_call: TRBJ1-6; cdr3_aa: ASSSRPGGLYNSPLH
v_call: TRBV30; j_call: TRBJ1-2; cdr3_aa: AWSVVSRGYGYT
v_call: TRBV24-1; j_call: TRBJ2-2; cdr3_aa: ATSVARGGRANTGELF
v_call: TRBV5-1; j_call: TRBJ1-2; cdr3_aa: ASSEPGQGYGYT
v_call: TRBV11-2; j_call: TRBJ2-1; cdr3_aa: ASRPFLQSRYNEQF
v_call: TRBV7-9; j_call: TRBJ1-1; cdr3_aa: ASSLPLGQSLGTGEAF
v_call: TRBV4-1; j_call: TRBJ2-1; cdr3_aa: ASSQEVGASGEQF
v_call: TRBV24-1; j_call: TRBJ2-1; cdr3_aa: ATSDLPGRDRGGNEQF
v_call: TRBV4-3; j_call: TRBJ2-5; cdr3_aa: ASSQTWRETQY
v_call: TRBV7-2; j_call: TRBJ1-2; cdr3_aa: ASSWTANYGYT
v_call: TRBV28; j_call: TRBJ2-6; cdr3_aa: ASSSPGAGANVLT
v_call: TRBV4-2; j_call: TRBJ2-3; cdr3_aa: ASSQGVPGLAADTQY
v_call: TRBV19; j_call: TRBJ1-5; cdr3_aa: ASSIDTQQPQH
v_call: TRBV3-1/TRBV3-2; j_call: TRBJ1-6; cdr3_aa: ASSQDSYNSPLH
v_call: TRBV15; j_call: TRBJ1-2; cdr3_aa: ATSSGGVVGNYGYT
v_call: TRBV5-1; j_call: TRBJ1-1; cdr3_aa: ASSPRLNTEAF
v_call: TRBV7-6; j_call: TRBJ2-1; cdr3_aa: ASSLKTGAANEQF
v_call: TRBV2; j_call: TRBJ2-3; cdr3_aa: ASSGMGLITDTQY
v_call: TRBV19; j_call: TRBJ1-1; cdr3_aa: ASSEIPGGGNTEAF